This is a list of T cell receptor beta chains from one sample in a study of identical twins. In TCRdb, the 5' RACE reads were re-called with MiXCR into one record per CDR3 protein. The data contain about 240,000 distinct CDR3 sequences, about 10% of them singletons. Sequenced material: memory T cells sorted from blood. The receptors originated from a man in his fifties in good health. The CDR3 runs from the conserved cysteine through the conserved F or W. D genes are given only for firm matches. Part of the rows lack a size; the others show once, few, many or a class for expanded clones.

j_call d_call clone_size v_call cdr3_nt cdr3_aa
TRBJ2-1 - - TRBV7-8 TGTGCCAGCAGCTTAGTACAGGGCTCTGGGCAGTTCTTC CASSLVQGSGQFF
TRBJ2-5 TRBD2 few TRBV5-4 TGTGCCAGCAGCCCTGCGGGGGGGCGTCGAAGAGAGACCCAGTACTTC CASSPAGGRRRETQYF
TRBJ1-1 TRBD1 - TRBV10-3 TGTGCCATCCAGGGGGACACTGAAGCTTTCTTT CAIQGDTEAFF
TRBJ2-1 TRBD2 few TRBV19 TGTGCCAGTAGGAGAACCCTAGCGGGACTAAACAATGAGCAGTTCTTC CASRRTLAGLNNEQFF
TRBJ1-1 TRBD1 - TRBV11-1 TGTGCCAGCAGCTTCCCCTGGCCGGGACAGGGGGCTAGGAATGCTGAAGCTTTCTTT CASSFPWPGQGARNAEAFF
TRBJ1-4 - - TRBV6-1 TGTGCCAGCGCTTTAACTAGTAGGTCGGTGAATGAAAAACTGTTTTTT CASALTSRSVNEKLFF
TRBJ2-3 - many TRBV12-3/TRBV12-4 TGTGCCAGCAGTTTCCAGGCGGGGAGCACAGATACGCAGTATTTT CASSFQAGSTDTQYF
TRBJ2-2 - - TRBV6-1 TGTGCCAGCAGTGGGACAGCTTACACCGGGGAGCTGTTTTTT CASSGTAYTGELFF
TRBJ1-4 - many TRBV4-1 TGCGCCAGCAGCCAGGGTAGGGCTGGGGAAAAACTGTTTTTT CASSQGRAGEKLFF
TRBJ2-3 TRBD2 few TRBV5-5 TGTGCCAGCAGCTCTTGGACTAGCGGGGGGACCGGTACGCAGTATTTT CASSSWTSGGTGTQYF
TRBJ2-1 - many TRBV29-1 TGCAGCGTTGAAACAGGACCCAGCTCCTACAATGAGCAGTTCTTC CSVETGPSSYNEQFF
TRBJ2-1 - few TRBV5-4 TGTGCCAGCACCTCTGAGACAGTCCGCGCTAAAGTTTACTCCTACAATGAGCAGTTCTTC CASTSETVRAKVYSYNEQFF
TRBJ2-2 - many TRBV29-1 TGCAGCGCCCAGCAAGCCGGGGAGCTGTTTTTT CSAQQAGELFF
TRBJ2-7 TRBD1 - TRBV7-8 TGTGCCAGCAGCCTAGGACAGGGTCAATACGAGCAGTACTTC CASSLGQGQYEQYF
TRBJ2-2 TRBD1 few TRBV3-1 TGTGCCAGCAGCAGGACGTCCAGGGGGCGAACCGGGGAGCTGTTTTTT CASSRTSRGRTGELFF
TRBJ2-5 - - TRBV6-2/TRBV6-3 TGTGCCAGCAAGCAGGGGCGCCAAGAGACCCAGTACTTC CASKQGRQETQYF
TRBJ2-1 TRBD2 - TRBV27 TGTGCCAGCAACCCTTCCGGGGGGGAGCAGTTCTTC CASNPSGGEQFF
TRBJ2-2 - many TRBV13 TGTGCCAGCAACCGCGGGATTAACACCGGGGAGCTGTTTTTT CASNRGINTGELFF